This T cell receptor (beta chain) originates from a study of vaccination effects on CD4 cells after COVID-19. Study-wide findings and caveats: There was marked clonal contraction among infection- and vaccine-induced clones late after vaccination.

Germline V gives CDR1 SGDLS, CDR2 YYNGEE. The CDR3 loop spans 16 amino acids. V lost 1 base and J lost 2; bases outside the gene matches: 6. The data were produced by immunoSEQ multiplex PCR, yet TCRdb's version contains in-frame clones alone and is incomplete. The sample includes 84,000 or so clones, roughly 73% seen only once; the top ten take more than 0.85%. Notes on this clone: Its antigen is unknown.

Prior to sequencing, the ViraFEST assay stimulated PBMC with viral peptide pools, which expanded the antigen-specific CD4+ T cells. Having been cultured for less than 13 days, the cells underwent CD4+ T cell isolation. Each person got two doses of an mRNA SARS-CoV-2 vaccine, BNT162b2 or mRNA-1273. A half-volume exchange with IL-2 medium occurred on days 3 and 7. V gene TRBV9 combines with J gene TRBJ2-1; 7 positions agree with TRBD2. The origin of this receptor is a human donor who received a COVID-19 vaccine. This sample comprised CD4+ T cells from PBMCs cultured with HCoV-OC43 spike peptides, obtained after COVID-19 vaccination. The subset is: HCoV-OC43 spike overlapping peptide pool stimulation. CDR3 in amino acids: CASSVLGGSTYNEQFF. The CDR3 coding sequence is TGTGCCAGCAGCGTATTGGGGGGGTCCACCTACAATGAGCAGTTCTTC.